This T cell receptor beta chain stems from a study of patients and donors after allogeneic stem cell transplantation. TCRdb re-derived calls from the RT-PCR reads in MiXCR, one entry per CDR3 protein. This table has about 400,000 distinct CDR3 sequences, 16% appearing once. This CDR3 contains 14 residues. V gave up 0 bases and J gave up 7 bases, with 13 bases separating them. Germline values: CDR1 SGHRS, CDR2 YFSETQ. Sequenced sample: blood, either unsorted or a sorted T cell fraction (not recorded which). The receptor was isolated from a human donor who was either an allogeneic HSCT recipient or a stem cell or donor lymphocyte infusion donor (not recorded which). It is not recorded whose cells these are; they may come from a transplant donor. This chain connects TRBV5-1 to TRBJ1-1; D call uncertain. CDR3: CASSLEGRLNEAFF. CDR3 sequence (DNA): TGCGCCAGCAGCTTGGAGGGTAGACTGAATGAAGCTTTCTTT.